The next 7 T cell receptor beta chains were all read from a single sample in a study of cytomegalovirus exposure and HLA in healthy donors. PCR used 60 Vbeta primers and 13 Jbeta primers. Produced via immunoSEQ multiplex PCR; TCRdb's table is partial and in-frame only. The listing contains roughly 120,000 clones. The sequencing sample was made of PBMCs. These TCRs come from a man aged 40-50 years in good health and CMV-seronegative.

This rearrangement joins TRBV10-1 to TRBJ2-1; 13 bases fit TRBD2. The CDR3 runs 17 residues. Germline values: CDR1 WNHNN, CDR2 SYGVQD (reference sequence). The V and J ends lost 5 bases and 8 bases, in that order; junction bases with no gene match: 12. The CDR3 spells CASSKGLAGSSIYEQFF. CDR3 nucleotide sequence: TGCGCCAGCAGTAAGGGACTAGCGGGATCCAGTATCTATGAGCAGTTCTTC.

The chain's CDR3 is CASSLALSWSNTEAFF. CDR3 nucleotide sequence: TGTGCCAGCAGCTTAGCGCTATCCTGGTCGAACACTGAAGCTTTCTTT. The rearrangement uses TRBV11-1 and TRBJ1-1, with D uncertain. Trimming removed 0 bases from V and 1 base from J, with 12 bases in between. CDR1 SGHAT and CDR2 FQDESV come from the germline V gene (reference sequence). CDR3 length: 16 residues.

The chain combines TRBV4-1 with TRBJ1-1; a weak D match, TRBD1 (5 bases). The CDR3 consists of 15 residues. V was shortened by 2 bases and J by 6 bases, with 16 bases between the two germline ends. The V gene's germline CDR1 is MGHRA and CDR2 YSYEKL. CDR3 coding DNA: TGCGCCAGCAGCCAATTACGGGTTGGCAGGGCTGAAGCTTTCTTT. Encoded protein: CASSQLRVGRAEAFF.

This rearrangement joins TRBV5-1 to TRBJ2-7; TRBD1 matches 11 bases. The germline gives CDR1 SGHRS, CDR2 YFSETQ. J lost 1 base, V lost 3 bases, and 3 bases had no gene match. The CDR3 is made up of 15 amino acids. The CDR3 nucleotides read TGCGCCAGCAGCTGGGGACAGGGGGTGTCCTACGAGCAGTACTTC. This gives the protein CASSWGQGVSYEQYF.

The chain recombines TRBV25-1 with TRBJ1-4; 9 positions match TRBD1. The CDR3 is made up of 18 amino acids. Germline V lookup: CDR1 MGHDK, CDR2 SYGVNS. With V trimmed by 6 bases and J by 8 bases, 19 bases remained unmatched. The CDR3 DNA reads TGTGCCAGCAGCTTCCCACTCCTACCGGGACAGGGAGCGGAAAAACTGTTTTTT. It encodes CASSFPLLPGQGAEKLFF.

The chain couples TRBV5-8 to TRBJ2-7; 8 bases align to TRBD2. This CDR3 is built from 15 residues. The ends lost 0 bases at V and 2 bases at J; junction bases unmatched: 4. From germline, CDR1 is SGHTS and CDR2 YDEGEE. Here the CDR3 DNA reads TGTGCCAGCAGCTTGGGGGGGGGACTAGCCTACGAGCAGTACTTC. Translation: CASSLGGGLAYEQYF. The full variable domain, completed using reference TRBV5-8 and TRBJ2-7, is EAGVTQSPTHLIKTRGQQATLRCSPISGHTSVYWYQQALGLGLQFLLWYDEGEERNRGNFPPRFSGRQFPNYSSELNVNALELEDSALYLCASSLGGGLAYEQYFGPGTRLTVT.

The chain recombines TRBV5-1 with TRBJ2-3, with 8 positions matching TRBD1. CDR1 is SGHRS and CDR2 is YFSETQ in the germline V gene. J gave up 3 bases and V 4 bases, and 10 bases lay outside the gene matches. This CDR3 is built from 16 residues. The CDR3 DNA follows: TGCGCCAGCAGCCTTCTGACAGGGGTAGGAACAGATACGCAGTATTTT. It yields the protein CASSLLTGVGTDTQYF.